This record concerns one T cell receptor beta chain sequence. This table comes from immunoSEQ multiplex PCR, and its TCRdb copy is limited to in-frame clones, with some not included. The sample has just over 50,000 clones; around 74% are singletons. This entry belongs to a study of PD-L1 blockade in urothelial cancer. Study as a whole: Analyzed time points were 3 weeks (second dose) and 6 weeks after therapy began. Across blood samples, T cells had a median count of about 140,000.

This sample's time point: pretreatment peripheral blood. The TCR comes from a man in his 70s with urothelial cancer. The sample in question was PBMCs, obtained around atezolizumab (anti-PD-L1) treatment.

CDR3 amino acids: CASPEGGRGTDTQYF. The CDR3, as DNA: TGTGCCAGCCCGGAGGGGGGGCGGGGGACAGATACGCAGTATTTT. J is TRBJ2-3 and V is TRBV2; D might be TRBD2 (7 bases). The length of the CDR3 is 15 residues. V was clipped by 8 bases and J by 3 bases, with 18 bases between them. Germline V gene data show CDR1 as SNHLY and CDR2 as FYNNEI.